This record covers a single T cell receptor (beta chain). This CDR3 region has 11 residues. The germline V gene encodes CDR1 SEHNR and CDR2 FQNEAQ (reference sequence). V lost 5 bases and J 9 bases, leaving 8 bases between the germline ends. Assay: immunoSEQ multiplex PCR; the TCRdb copy retains only in-frame clones and omits some. The sample consists of some 1.5 million clones, about 98% of them appearing once. This specimen belongs to a study of shared clonotypes between healthy human individuals. The source of this sequence is a man aged 25-45 years in good health. Input material: naive CD4+ T cells sorted from blood. The subset: CD45RA+ positively selected. The gene calls are TRBV7-9 and TRBJ2-1; the D is unclear. This CDR3 is CASSPAGEQFF. CDR3 nucleotide sequence: TGTGCCAGCAGCCCCGCCGGTGAGCAGTTCTTC.